The 9 T cell receptor beta chains below were found in one sample sequenced in a study of CD8 T cells in Susac syndrome (dated by TCRdb to about 2019). Libraries were prepared through the immunoSEQ multiplex PCR assay. RNA was extracted using the RNeasy kit, and roughly 0.45 to 1 microgram was reverse transcribed with random hexamers. The public sequencing data were trimmed at Q25 with fastp and processed into clonotypes with MiXCR by TCRdb, which kept only in-frame beta chains. Rows are unified per CDR3 protein, each entry keeping the most common DNA and genes. This sample holds about 120,000 distinct CDR3 sequences; 85% to 95% were observed only once. The ten largest clones take up roughly 0.11% of the sample. Sequencing was carried out using CD8+ T cells from PBMCs. Every receptor here comes from a human donor in good health.

The V call is TRBV20-1, the J call TRBJ2-1; TRBD2 agrees at 10 bases. Germline V gene lookup returns CDR1 DFQATT and CDR2 SNEGSKA (reference sequence). This CDR3 comprises 13 residues. With V trimmed by 6 bases and J by 8 bases, 7 bases remained unmatched. The CDR3 sequence: CSAASGGVDEQFF. The CDR3 DNA sequence: TGCAGTGCGGCGAGCGGGGGGGTCGATGAGCAGTTCTTC.

The sample holds one count of this clonotype. The DNA for the CDR3 is TGTGCCAGCAGTGTCCTAGCGGGGGACACAGATACGCAGTATTTT. It translates to CASSVLAGDTDTQYF. This rearrangement joins TRBV2 to TRBJ2-3; 10 positions agree with TRBD2. Germline CDR1 SNHLY, CDR2 FYNNEI. The CDR3 spans 15 residues. V shed 4 bases and J 2 bases; nucleotides not matched to a gene: 3.

This chain uses TRBV12-5 with TRBJ2-3; 15 bases fit TRBD2. The J segment lost 0 bases and the V segment lost 6 bases, leaving 4 bases of the junction unmatched. From germline, CDR1 is LGHNT and CDR2 FRNRAP. The CDR3 is made up of 17 amino acids. For the CDR3, the DNA is TGTGCTAGTGGCCAGGGACTAGCGGGGGGTAGCACAGATACGCAGTATTTT. Translated, it gives CASGQGLAGGSTDTQYF.

J is TRBJ1-5 and V is TRBV18; no definite D call. The germline V and J ends were trimmed by 3 bases and 0 bases, with 3 bases remaining between them. CDR1 is KGHSH and CDR2 is LQKENI in the germline V gene. This CDR3 region has 13 residues. The CDR3 here is CASSPGSNQPQHF. CDR3 bases: TGTGCCAGCTCACCGGGTAGCAATCAGCCCCAGCATTTT.

J is TRBJ1-1 and V is TRBV3-1; no clear D gene. CDR1 and CDR2 from the germline V gene are LGHDT and YNNKEL (reference sequence). The CDR3 has 14 amino acids. V was shortened by 4 bases and J by 3 bases, with 12 bases between the two germline ends. The DNA for the CDR3 is TGTGCCAGCAGCCCCACCCGGGTGGACACTGAAGCTTTCTTT. Protein: CASSPTRVDTEAFF. Drawing the rest from reference TRBV3-1 and TRBJ1-1, the complete variable domain is DTAVSQTPKYLVTQMGNDKSIKCEQNLGHDTMYWYKQDSKKFLKIMFSYNNKELIINETVPNRFSPKSPDKAHLNLHINSLELGDSAVYFCASSPTRVDTEAFFGQGTRLTVV.

The chain couples TRBV5-1 to TRBJ2-1, with 8 bases that match TRBD1. This CDR3 has 16 amino acids. The germline gives CDR1 SGHRS, CDR2 YFSETQ. V lost 4 bases and J lost 6; bases outside the gene matches: 12. The CDR3 DNA is TGCGCCAGCAGCGCTCAGGCCGGACAGGGAGGCAATGAGCAGTTCTTC. It codes for CASSAQAGQGGNEQFF.

The DNA for the CDR3 is TGTGCCAGCAGTTACGGGTGGGAGCAGTTCTTC. It codes for CASSYGWEQFF. V gene TRBV6-2 or TRBV6-3 combines with J gene TRBJ2-1; D remains ambiguous. The CDR3 extends over 11 amino acids. Per germline, CDR1 MNHEY and CDR2 SVGEGT. Trimming took 2 bases from V and 10 from J, leaving 6 bases between them.

The CDR3 here is CASSLSPGGGEETQYF. The CDR3 nucleotides read TGTGCCAGCAGCTTAAGTCCGGGGGGCGGGGAAGAGACCCAGTACTTC. The chain uses TRBV7-3 and TRBJ2-5; the D gene is possibly TRBD2 (7 bases). Germline CDR1 and CDR2: SGHTA and FQGTGA. The CDR3 loop spans 16 amino acids. The ends were cut back, 1 base at V and 3 bases at J, with 15 bases in the middle. Using reference TRBV7-3 and TRBJ2-5 for the parts outside the CDR3, the full variable domain is GAGVSQTPSNKVTEKGKYVELRCDPISGHTALYWYRQSLGQGPEFLIYFQGTGAADDSGLPNDRFFAVRPEGSVSTLKIQRTERGDSAVYLCASSLSPGGGEETQYFGPGTRLLVL.

This clonotype was observed once. The chain carries TRBV5-6 and TRBJ2-3; 9 positions match TRBD2. Germline-derived CDR1 and CDR2 are SGHDT and YYEEEE. The CDR3 covers 14 residues. V was pared by 3 bases and J by 6 bases, with 5 bases of the junction left unmatched. The CDR3 DNA reads as TGTGCCAGCAGCTGGGGACTAGCTGCGGATACGCAGTATTTT. This sequence encodes CASSWGLAADTQYF.